This TCR beta chain emerged from a study of blood T cell repertoires in COVID-19. Across the whole study: The analysed material was cDNA or gDNA that came from T cells, B-cell-depleted T cells, or PBMCs.

Measured with immunoSEQ multiplex PCR; TCRdb has only the in-frame clones, and not every one. Found here are around 180,000 clones, 86% of them singletons; the top ten hold less than 25%. This clone has just a few counts. Germline CDR1 GTSNPN, CDR2 SVGIG (reference sequence). This CDR3 has 13 residues. The trim removed 2 bases at V and 2 bases at J, leaving 0 bases unmatched. This receptor was taken from a man aged 70-80 years with active or convalescent COVID-19. The chain recombines TRBV30 with TRBJ1-5, with 7 positions matching TRBD1. Sequenced: peripheral blood. This CDR3 reads CAWSTGGNQPQHF. The CDR3, as DNA: TGTGCCTGGAGTACAGGGGGCAATCAGCCCCAGCATTTT.